These 11 T cell receptor beta chains were all obtained from the same sample, sequenced in a study of technical replicates of blood from a handful of donors. TCRdb keeps only in-frame clones here, not all; method: immunoSEQ multiplex PCR. The sample has 70,000 to 95,000 clones; around 97% are singletons. Material: T cells isolated from PBMCs. The receptors were gathered from a human donor in good health.

The V gene is TRBV28, the J gene TRBJ1-1, with D maybe TRBD1 (5 bases). Trimming took off 5 bases at V and 3 bases at J, with 10 bases between the two ends. The length of the CDR3 is 13 residues. Germline V gene sequence: CDR1 MDHEN, CDR2 SYDVKM. The CDR3 DNA is TGTGCCAGCAGTCCAGGGCGCTACACTGAAGCTTTCTTT. Amino acids: CASSPGRYTEAFF. Complete variable domain (other parts from reference TRBV28 and TRBJ1-1): DVKVTQSSRYLVKRTGEKVFLECVQDMDHENMFWYRQDPGLGLRLIYFSYDVKMKEKGDIPEGYSVSREKKERFSLILESASTNQTSMYLCASSPGRYTEAFFGQGTRLTVV.

J is TRBJ2-3 and V is TRBV12-5; D perhaps matches TRBD2 (5 bases). The V gene lost 2 bases and the J gene lost 1 base, with 19 bases spanning the gap. The CDR3 consists of 18 residues. The germline gives CDR1 LGHNT, CDR2 FRNRAP. The CDR3 DNA sequence: TGTGCTAGTGGTTTGCTAACCGAGGGCCTAACCCGCACAGATACGCAGTATTTT. Encoded protein: CASGLLTEGLTRTDTQYF.

The gene calls are TRBV13 and TRBJ2-7, with 7 bases matching TRBD2. This CDR3 comprises 14 residues. J was trimmed by 7 bases and V by 6 bases; bases with no gene match: 12. In germline, CDR1 is PRHDT, CDR2 FYEKMQ (reference sequence). CDR3 in amino acids: CASRFWTRELEQYF. The DNA for the CDR3 is TGTGCCAGCAGATTTTGGACTAGAGAGCTTGAGCAGTACTTC.

The V gene is TRBV13, the J gene TRBJ1-2; 7 nucleotides line up with TRBD1. In germline, CDR1 is PRHDT, CDR2 FYEKMQ (reference sequence). V dropped 0 bases and J dropped 0; count of bases not matched to a gene: 10. CDR3 length: 18 residues. The CDR3 region is CASSLGPLQGSSNYGYTF. CDR3 DNA sequence: TGTGCCAGCAGCTTAGGTCCCCTACAGGGGTCGTCTAACTATGGCTACACCTTC. Full variable domain (remainder filled in from reference TRBV13 and TRBJ1-2): AAGVIQSPRHLIKEKRETATLKCYPIPRHDTVYWYQQGPGQDPQFLISFYEKMQSDKGSIPDRFSAQQFSDYHSELNMSSLELGDSALYFCASSLGPLQGSSNYGYTFGSGTRLTVV.

The chain employs TRBV10-2 and TRBJ2-7; TRBD2 agrees at 7 bases. Germline V lookup: CDR1 WSHSY, CDR2 SAAADI. This CDR3 comprises 13 residues. J gave up 5 bases and V 6 bases, and 7 bases lay outside the gene matches. The CDR3 region is CASRQGLNHEQYF. CDR3 DNA: TGCGCCAGCAGGCAGGGACTAAACCACGAGCAGTACTTC.

The V call is TRBV4-1, the J call TRBJ2-1; a weak D match, TRBD2 (6 bases). Germline CDR1 and CDR2: MGHRA and YSYEKL. Trimming stripped 1 base from V and 6 bases from J, with 13 bases between. The CDR3 sequence is 15 residues long. The CDR3 spells CASSQVVEGVNEQFF. Here the CDR3 DNA reads TGCGCCAGCAGCCAAGTCGTGGAGGGAGTCAATGAGCAGTTCTTC.

This clone has a single count. The chain has TRBV7-8 and TRBJ1-3; D not resolved. The germline CDR1 and CDR2 sequences are SGHVS and FQNEAQ. Trimming shortened V by 5 bases and J by 0 bases, and 8 bases separated the two germline ends. The CDR3 is 14 amino acids. The CDR3 is CASSPRSSGNTIYF. As DNA, the CDR3 is TGTGCCAGCAGCCCGCGGAGCTCTGGAAACACCATATATTTT. Complete variable domain (other parts from reference TRBV7-8 and TRBJ1-3): GAGVSQSPRYKVAKRGQDVALRCDPISGHVSLFWYQQALGQGPEFLTYFQNEAQLDKSGLPSDRFFAERPEGSVSTLKIQRTQQEDSAVYLCASSPRSSGNTIYFGEGSWLTVV.

The chain employs TRBV9 and TRBJ1-4, with 9 bases aligning to TRBD1. Germline loops: CDR1 SGDLS, CDR2 YYNGEE. This CDR3 has 18 residues. Germline trimming cut 3 bases from V and 0 bases from J; bases unmatched to any gene: 9. CDR3 sequence: CASSAGQGLVATNEKLFF. As DNA, the CDR3 is TGTGCCAGCAGCGCGGGACAGGGCCTTGTTGCAACTAATGAAAAACTGTTTTTT.

This clone was observed a single time. The chain carries TRBV29-1 and TRBJ2-3; 8 bases fit TRBD2. Germline V CDR1 and CDR2: SQVTM, ANQGSEA. With V trimmed by 5 bases and J by 2 bases, 9 bases remained unmatched. This CDR3 spans 15 amino acids. CDR3 amino acids: CSVFPGLVNTDTQYF. CDR3 bases: TGCAGCGTTTTCCCGGGACTAGTTAACACAGATACGCAGTATTTT.

The rearrangement uses TRBV9 and TRBJ2-1; tentatively, D is TRBD2 (5 bases). CDR3 length: 15 residues. The germline gives CDR1 SGDLS, CDR2 YYNGEE. V lost 0 bases to trimming and J lost 7 bases, with 14 bases between them. The CDR3 bases are TGTGCCAGCAGCGTAGAGGACTCGCTTGGAAATGAGCAGTTCTTC. Translation: CASSVEDSLGNEQFF.

The genes are TRBV4-2 and TRBJ2-1; 8 nucleotides agree with TRBD2. This CDR3 spans 17 amino acids. CDR1 is LGHNA, CDR2 YNFKEQ, per germline. The junction had 13 bases not matched to a gene; V was cut back by 0 bases and J by 9 bases. This CDR3 reads CASSQDWREVGWGEQFF. The CDR3 DNA sequence: TGTGCCAGCAGCCAAGATTGGCGGGAGGTAGGGTGGGGTGAGCAGTTCTTC.